The clone carrying this TCR beta chain was seen ten or more times. Its cognate antigen is unknown. Busulfan-fludarabine conditioning, marrow transplant, and cyclophosphamide on days +3 and +4 were administered. Germline loops: CDR1 SGHNT, CDR2 YYREEE (reference sequence). V lost 3 bases, J lost 2 bases, and 10 bases lay in between. This CDR3 is built from 14 residues. The data were obtained in a study of T cells after posttransplantation cyclophosphamide. Study conclusions and caveats: Recipient CMV seropositivity and CMV reactivation strongly tracked TRB clonality. Donor CD8+ memory clones often dominated recipient blood repertoires at later times.

Using immunoSEQ multiplex PCR, the repertoire was profiled, and TCRdb retains in-frame clones only, with some absent. The sample is made up of about 17,000 clones, none counted only once. The TCR comes from a female patient between 30 and 45 years old who received an allogeneic stem cell transplant from a related donor, was CMV-positive, and had no GVHD. Some T cells may be the graft donor's. The V gene is TRBV5-4, the J gene TRBJ2-3; D may be TRBD2 (5 bases). The sample in question was PBMCs, obtained after allogeneic stem cell transplant with posttransplant cyclophosphamide. CDR3 in amino acids: CASSSGSNTDTQYF. The CDR3 region has the DNA TGTGCCAGCAGCTCGGGGTCAAACACAGATACGCAGTATTTT.